This entry concerns a single T cell receptor (beta chain). This specimen comes from a study of T-cell reconstitution after alpha-beta-depleted transplantation in children. The CDR3 sequence is 16 residues long. Germline CDR1 reads SGHRS; CDR2 reads YFSETQ. Trimming removed 3 bases from V and 4 bases from J; junction bases left unmatched: 10. A library of TCRbeta sequences, prepared with unique molecular identifiers, was generated. TCRdb recomputed calls from the PCR reads with MiXCR, one row per CDR3 protein. The sample contains about 500,000 distinct CDR3 sequences, roughly 33% of which appear only once.

The source of this sequence is a human donor who donated a stem cell graft to a child with aplastic anemia. The chain combines TRBV5-1 with TRBJ2-1; 7 nucleotides line up with TRBD1. The sequencing here drew on PBMCs from the stem cell graft donor, taken from the stem cell graft. CDR3 in amino acids: CASSWKQGTLYNEQFF. CDR3 coding DNA: TGCGCCAGCAGCTGGAAACAGGGGACCCTTTACAATGAGCAGTTCTTC.